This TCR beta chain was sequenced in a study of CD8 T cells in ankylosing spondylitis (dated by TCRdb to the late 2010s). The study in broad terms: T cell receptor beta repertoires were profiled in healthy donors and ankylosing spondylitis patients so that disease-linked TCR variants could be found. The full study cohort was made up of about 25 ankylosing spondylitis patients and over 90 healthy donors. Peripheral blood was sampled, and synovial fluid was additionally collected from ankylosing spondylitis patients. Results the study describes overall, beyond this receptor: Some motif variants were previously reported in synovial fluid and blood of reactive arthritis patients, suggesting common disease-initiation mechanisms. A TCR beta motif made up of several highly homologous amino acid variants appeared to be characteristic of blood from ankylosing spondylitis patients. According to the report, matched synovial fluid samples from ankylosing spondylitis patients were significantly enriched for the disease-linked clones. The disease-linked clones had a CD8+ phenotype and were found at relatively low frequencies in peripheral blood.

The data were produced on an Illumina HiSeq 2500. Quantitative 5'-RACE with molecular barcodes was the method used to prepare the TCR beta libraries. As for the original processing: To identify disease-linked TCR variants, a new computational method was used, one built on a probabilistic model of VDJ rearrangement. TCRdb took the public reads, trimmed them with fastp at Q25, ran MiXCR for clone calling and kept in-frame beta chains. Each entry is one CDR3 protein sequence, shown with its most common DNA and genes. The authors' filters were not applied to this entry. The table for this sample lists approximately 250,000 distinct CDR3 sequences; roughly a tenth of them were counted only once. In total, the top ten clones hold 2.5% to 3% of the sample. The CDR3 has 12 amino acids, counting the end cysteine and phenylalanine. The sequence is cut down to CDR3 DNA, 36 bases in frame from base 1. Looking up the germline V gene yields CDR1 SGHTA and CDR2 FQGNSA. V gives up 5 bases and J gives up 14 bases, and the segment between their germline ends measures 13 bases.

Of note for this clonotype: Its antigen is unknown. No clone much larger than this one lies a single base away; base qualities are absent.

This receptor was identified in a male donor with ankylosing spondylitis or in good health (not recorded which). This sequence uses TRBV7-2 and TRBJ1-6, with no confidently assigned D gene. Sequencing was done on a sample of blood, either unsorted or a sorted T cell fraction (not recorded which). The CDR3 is CASSLTAAALHF. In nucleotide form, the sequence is TGTGCCAGCAGCCTAACGGCTGCGGCCCTCCACTTT.